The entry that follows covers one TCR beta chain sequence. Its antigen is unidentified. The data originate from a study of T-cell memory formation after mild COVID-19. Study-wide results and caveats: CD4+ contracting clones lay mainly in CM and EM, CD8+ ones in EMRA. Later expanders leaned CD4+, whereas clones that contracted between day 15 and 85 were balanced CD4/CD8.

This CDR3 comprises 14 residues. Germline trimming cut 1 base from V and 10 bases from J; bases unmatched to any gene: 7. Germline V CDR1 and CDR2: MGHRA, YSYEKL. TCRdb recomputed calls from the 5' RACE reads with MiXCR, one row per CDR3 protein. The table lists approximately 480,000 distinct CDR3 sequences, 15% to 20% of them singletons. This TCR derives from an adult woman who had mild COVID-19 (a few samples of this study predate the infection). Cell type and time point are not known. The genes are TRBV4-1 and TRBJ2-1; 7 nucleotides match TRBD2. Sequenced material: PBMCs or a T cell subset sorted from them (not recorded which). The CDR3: CASSQGTAGQEQFF. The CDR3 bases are TGCGCCAGCAGCCAAGGCACAGCGGGGCAGGAGCAGTTCTTC.